Each of the 24 T cell receptor beta chains below was sequenced from the same sample in a study of OX40 agonist ivuxolimab in advanced cancers. TCRdb keeps only in-frame clones here, not all; method: immunoSEQ multiplex PCR. The sample has more than 55,000 clones, roughly 82% seen once. Specimen: CD4+ or CD8+ T cells sorted from blood, collected in a trial of the OX40 agonist ivuxolimab. The source is an adult with an advanced solid tumor such as melanoma, head and neck, liver or kidney cancer.

This chain links TRBV6-5 with TRBJ1-1, with D unclear. This CDR3 has 12 residues. V lost 7 bases and J 11 bases, leaving 17 bases between the germline ends. Germline lookup yields CDR1 MNHEY and CDR2 SVGAGI. The CDR3 region is CASTSTRGRAFF. As DNA, the CDR3 is TGTGCCAGCACCTCCACTCGGGGTAGGGCTTTCTTT.

Written as DNA, the CDR3 is TGTGCCAGCAGCCCCTTTTCTAGCCAGAACACTGAAGCTTTCTTT. Protein sequence: CASSPFSSQNTEAFF. This rearrangement joins TRBV7-9 to TRBJ1-1; D call uncertain. V was shortened by 5 bases and J by 1 base, with 14 bases between the two germline ends. The CDR3 length is 15 residues. Germline V gene lookup returns CDR1 SEHNR and CDR2 FQNEAQ (reference sequence). The full variable domain, its missing parts supplied by reference TRBV7-9 and TRBJ1-1, is DTGVSQNPRHKITKRGQNVTFRCDPISEHNRLYWYRQTLGQGPEFLTYFQNEAQLEKSRLLSDRFSAERPKGSFSTLEIQRTEQGDSAMYLCASSPFSSQNTEAFFGQGTRLTVV.

The chain has TRBV11-2 and TRBJ1-5; 8 bases fit TRBD1. V shed 3 bases and J 3 bases; nucleotides not matched to a gene: 7. Germline V lookup: CDR1 SGHAT, CDR2 FQNNGV. The CDR3 runs 16 residues. For the CDR3, the DNA is TGTGCCAGCAGCTTGCAGGGGGCTGGGTTCAATCAGCCCCAGCATTTT. This gives the protein CASSLQGAGFNQPQHF.

This rearrangement joins TRBV18 to TRBJ2-3, with 8 bases identical to TRBD1. The CDR3 has 15 amino acids. Trimming cost V 4 bases and J 3 bases; bases outside gene matches: 6. Germline CDR1 KGHSH, CDR2 LQKENI. The CDR3 coding sequence is TGTGCCAGCTCACTACGGACAGGGACAACAGATACGCAGTATTTT. This translates into CASSLRTGTTDTQYF.

The genes are TRBV11-3 and TRBJ1-2; the D is unclear. V dropped 0 bases and J dropped 6 bases, with 17 bases sitting between them. The CDR3 spans 16 residues. Germline CDR1 reads SGHNT; CDR2 reads YENEEA. The CDR3 nucleotides are TGTGCCAGCAGCTTAGAGGGTAAAGGAGGGAGAAATGGCTACACCTTC. Protein sequence: CASSLEGKGGRNGYTF. Looking up the rest from reference TRBV11-3 and TRBJ1-2 gives the full variable domain: EAGVVQSPRYKIIEKKQPVAFWCNPISGHNTLYWYLQNLGQGPELLIRYENEEAVDDSQLPKDRFSAERLKGVDSTLKIQPAELGDSAVYLCASSLEGKGGRNGYTFGSGTRLTVV.

The chain joins TRBV19 to TRBJ2-2; D is ambiguous. This CDR3 contains 10 residues. CDR1 is LNHDA, CDR2 SQIVND, per germline (reference sequence). V lost 6 bases to trimming and J lost 13 bases, with 9 bases between them. CDR3 residues: CASSRGRLFF. CDR3 nucleotide sequence: TGTGCCAGTAGCCGAGGAAGGCTGTTTTTT.

V usage is TRBV11-2 and J usage is TRBJ2-7; no firm D call. V was shortened by 4 bases and J by 4 bases, with 5 bases between the two germline ends. The CDR3 runs 11 residues. The germline V gene encodes CDR1 SGHAT and CDR2 FQNNGV. CDR3 amino acids: CASSSMYEQYF. The CDR3 DNA reads TGTGCCAGCAGCTCGATGTACGAGCAGTACTTC. The entire variable domain, with the rest obtained from reference TRBV11-2 and TRBJ2-7, is as follows: EAGVAQSPRYKIIEKRQSVAFWCNPISGHATLYWYQQILGQGPKLLIQFQNNGVVDDSQLPKDRFSAERLKGVDSTLKIQPAKLEDSAVYLCASSSMYEQYFGPGTRLTVT.

This clone was counted only a few times. The CDR3, as DNA: TGTGCCAGCAGCCCGGCTTTGCGCGGGAGGAACACAGATACGCAGTATTTT. Protein: CASSPALRGRNTDTQYF. The V call is TRBV7-2, the J call TRBJ2-3, with 8 nucleotides matching TRBD2. Germline V gene data show CDR1 as SGHTA and CDR2 as FQGNSA. This CDR3 spans 17 amino acids. The trim removed 5 bases at V and 2 bases at J, leaving 12 bases unmatched.

V gene TRBV6-6 combines with J gene TRBJ1-6; possibly TRBD1 for D (5 bases). This CDR3 spans 14 amino acids. Trimming took off 7 bases at V and 6 bases at J, with 13 bases between the two ends. Germline V gene lookup returns CDR1 MNHNY and CDR2 SVGAGI (reference sequence). The CDR3 nucleotides are TGTGCCAGCACCGCGGGACGGTTTAATTCACCCCTCCACTTT. Translating gives CASTAGRFNSPLHF.

The chain uses TRBV5-1 and TRBJ1-1; 7 bases are a match to TRBD1. CDR1 and CDR2 (germline): SGHRS, YFSETQ. The CDR3 is 16 residues long. Losses at the gene ends were 1 base for V and 0 bases for J; bases not matched to a gene: 6. The CDR3: CASSLLTGVMNTEAFF. The CDR3 coding sequence is TGCGCCAGCAGCTTGCTCACAGGGGTCATGAACACTGAAGCTTTCTTT.

This clone was seen more than once but under ten times. The J gene is TRBJ1-5, the V gene TRBV30; 7 bases fit TRBD1. The CDR3 runs 14 residues. Germline values: CDR1 GTSNPN, CDR2 SVGIG (reference sequence). J gave up 2 bases and V 1 base, and 2 bases lay outside the gene matches. The CDR3 DNA reads as TGTGCCTGGAGTGGACAGGGCGGCAATCAGCCCCAGCATTTT. Its translation: CAWSGQGGNQPQHF.

This clone has just a few counts. The J gene is TRBJ2-7, the V gene TRBV2; TRBD2 might be the D (5 bases). V was trimmed by 5 bases and J by 3 bases, leaving 8 bases between them. This CDR3 region has 12 residues. CDR1 is SNHLY, CDR2 FYNNEI, per germline. The CDR3 here is CASSLEDYEQYF. The CDR3 DNA sequence: TGTGCCAGCAGTTTGGAGGACTACGAGCAGTACTTC.

The chain carries TRBV27 and TRBJ1-5; 10 bases fit TRBD1. J lost 11 bases, V lost 4 bases, and 11 bases had no gene match. From germline, CDR1 is MNHEY and CDR2 SMNVEV (reference sequence). The CDR3 sequence is 15 residues long. CDR3 protein: CASSSGTGEKGAQHF. As DNA, the CDR3 is TGTGCCAGCAGTTCAGGGACAGGGGAAAAAGGGGCCCAGCATTTT.

About this clone: The junction departs from germline at one end; a sequencing error may be responsible. The genes are TRBV6-6 and TRBJ2-7; 11 bases are a match to TRBD1. CDR1 MNHNY and CDR2 SVGAGI come from the germline V gene (reference sequence). This CDR3 comprises 14 residues. The CDR3 spells CAISVGTGGYEQYF. The CDR3 DNA follows: TGTGCCATCAGTGTCGGGACAGGGGGCTACGAGCAGTACTTC.

The gene calls are TRBV29-1 and TRBJ1-2; no clear D gene. The CDR3 runs to 11 residues. Germline CDR1 and CDR2: SQVTM and ANQGSEA. The ends were cut back, 3 bases at V and 9 bases at J, with 11 bases in the middle. CDR3 bases: TGCAGCGTTGAGGTAGGGTGGAGCTACACCTTC. Protein sequence: CSVEVGWSYTF.

The chain joins TRBV6-1 to TRBJ1-1; D gene unclear. The germline V gene has CDR1 MNHNS and CDR2 SASEGT. V lost 3 bases, J lost 1 base, and 9 bases lay in between. The CDR3 covers 14 residues. The CDR3 sequence is CASSDSWGNTEAFF. For the CDR3, the DNA is TGTGCCAGCAGTGACAGTTGGGGGAACACTGAAGCTTTCTTT.

This chain links TRBV7-2 with TRBJ1-1, with D uncertain. CDR3 length: 12 residues. Trimming stripped 3 bases from V and 5 bases from J, with 7 bases between. Germline V gene lookup returns CDR1 SGHTA and CDR2 FQGNSA. In nucleotides, the CDR3 is TGTGCCAGCAGCTTGAGGGCTACTGAAGCTTTCTTT. Amino acids: CASSLRATEAFF.

The chain combines TRBV27 with TRBJ2-2; 14 nucleotides line up with TRBD2. Germline V gene lookup returns CDR1 MNHEY and CDR2 SMNVEV (reference sequence). This CDR3 has 18 amino acids. The V gene end was trimmed by 4 bases and the J gene end by 2 bases; junction bases not matched to a gene: 6. The CDR3 DNA follows: TGTGCCAGCAGTTCCTGGACTAGCGGGGGGACAAACACCGGGGAGCTGTTTTTT. It encodes CASSSWTSGGTNTGELFF.

A single count supports this clone. CDR3 sequence reads: CASTDVKPEQYF. The CDR3 nucleotides are TGCGCCAGCACTGACGTCAAGCCTGAGCAGTACTTC. The chain carries TRBV10-2 and TRBJ2-7; D ambiguous. Germline CDR1 and CDR2: WSHSY and SAAADI. This CDR3 is 12 amino acids long. V shed 7 bases and J shed 7 bases, with 14 bases lying between them.

The CDR3 is CASSPLDPKAQYF. CDR3 in DNA: TGCGCCAGCAGCCCGTTAGACCCTAAGGCGCAGTACTTC. The chain recombines TRBV4-3 with TRBJ2-7, with D unclear. V lost 4 bases to trimming and J lost 9 bases, with 16 bases between them. CDR1 is LGHNA, CDR2 YSLEER, per germline. CDR3 length: 13 residues.

The rearrangement uses TRBV28 and TRBJ1-1; 7 bases align to TRBD1. Germline V CDR1 and CDR2: MDHEN, SYDVKM. CDR3 length: 14 residues. V trimming: 4 bases; J trimming: 3 bases; junction bases outside the gene matches: 5. This chain's CDR3 is CASSSGQGDTEAFF. For the CDR3, the DNA is TGTGCCAGCAGTTCAGGGCAGGGGGACACTGAAGCTTTCTTT.

The chain recombines TRBV2 with TRBJ2-2; possibly TRBD2 for D (7 bases). The CDR3 loop spans 15 amino acids. With 6 bases removed from V and 4 bases from J, the gap between germline ends came to 15 bases. The germline CDR1 and CDR2 sequences are SNHLY and FYNNEI. For the CDR3, the DNA is TGTGCCAGCAGCAAGGGGGGGAGGAGCACCGGGGAGCTGTTTTTT. Amino acid sequence: CASSKGGRSTGELFF.

This clone occurred a few times. The chain joins TRBV10-1 to TRBJ2-1; the D is unclear. Trimming removed 5 bases at V and 8 bases at J, with 7 bases between. CDR3 length equals 11 residues. Germline CDR1 is WNHNN and CDR2 is SYGVQD (reference sequence). In DNA, the CDR3 is TGCGCCAGCAGTACCGTGGATGAGCAGTTCTTC. As protein: CASSTVDEQFF.

The rearrangement joins TRBV28 to TRBJ2-7, with D possibly being TRBD2 (6 bases). Trimming shortened V by 2 bases and J by 4 bases, and 15 bases separated the two germline ends. Germline-derived CDR1 and CDR2 are MDHEN and SYDVKM. The CDR3 totals 15 residues. CDR3 DNA sequence: TGTGCCAGCAGTTTAGGAGGGAGAAGGGCTTACGAGCAGTACTTC. Translated, it gives CASSLGGRRAYEQYF.